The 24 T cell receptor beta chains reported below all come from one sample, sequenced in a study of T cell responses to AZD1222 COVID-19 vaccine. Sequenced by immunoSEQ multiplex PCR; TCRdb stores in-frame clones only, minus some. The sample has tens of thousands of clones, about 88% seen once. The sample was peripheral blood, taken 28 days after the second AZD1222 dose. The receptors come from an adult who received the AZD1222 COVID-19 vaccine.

This CDR3 reads CATSGQGVEQYF. CDR3 in DNA: TGCGCCACTTCGGGACAGGGGGTCGAGCAGTACTTC. This chain joins TRBV10-2 and TRBJ2-7; 11 nucleotides match TRBD1. The length of the CDR3 is 12 residues. The germline V gene has CDR1 WSHSY and CDR2 SAAADI. The trim removed 10 bases at V and 6 bases at J, leaving 5 bases unmatched.

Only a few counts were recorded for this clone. The CDR3 region is CASSEKGPEYNEQFF. The CDR3 DNA sequence: TGCGCCAGCAGTGAAAAGGGGCCGGAATACAATGAGCAGTTCTTC. The J gene is TRBJ2-1, the V gene TRBV10-1, with D possibly TRBD1 on 5 matching bases. V was pared by 3 bases and J by 4 bases, with 13 bases between. The CDR3 is 15 amino acids. Germline V gives CDR1 WNHNN, CDR2 SYGVQD (reference sequence).

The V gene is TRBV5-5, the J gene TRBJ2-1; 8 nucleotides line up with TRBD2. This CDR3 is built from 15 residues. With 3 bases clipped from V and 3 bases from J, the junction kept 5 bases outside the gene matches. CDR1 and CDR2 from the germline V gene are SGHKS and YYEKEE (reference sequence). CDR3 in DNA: TGTGCCAGCAGCTCTAGCGGGCCTAACTACAATGAGCAGTTCTTC. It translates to CASSSSGPNYNEQFF.

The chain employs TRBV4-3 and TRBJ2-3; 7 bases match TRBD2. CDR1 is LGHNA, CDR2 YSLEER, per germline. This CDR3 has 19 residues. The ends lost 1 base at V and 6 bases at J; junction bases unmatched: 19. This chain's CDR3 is CASSQGSGFSGLALDTQYF. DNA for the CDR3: TGCGCCAGCAGCCAAGGATCGGGATTTAGCGGGCTTGCTCTGGATACGCAGTATTTT.

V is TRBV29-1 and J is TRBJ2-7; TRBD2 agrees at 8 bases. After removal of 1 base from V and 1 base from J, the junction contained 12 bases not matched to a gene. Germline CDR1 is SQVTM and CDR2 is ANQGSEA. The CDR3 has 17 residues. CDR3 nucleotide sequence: TGCAGCGTTGAAGGTCGTCGGGGGGGCCAACTATCCTACGAGCAGTACTTC. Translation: CSVEGRRGGQLSYEQYF.

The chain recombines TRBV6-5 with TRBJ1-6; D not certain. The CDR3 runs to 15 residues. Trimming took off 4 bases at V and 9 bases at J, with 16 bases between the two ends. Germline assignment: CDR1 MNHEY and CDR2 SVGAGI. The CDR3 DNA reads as TGTGCCAGCAGTTCCGTGTTCACCCGAGGTTCACCCCTCCACTTT. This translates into CASSSVFTRGSPLHF.

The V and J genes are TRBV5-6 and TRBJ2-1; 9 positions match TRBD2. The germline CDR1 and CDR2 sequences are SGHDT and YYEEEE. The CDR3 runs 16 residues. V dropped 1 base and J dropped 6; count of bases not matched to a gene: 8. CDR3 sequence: CASSLFSGSQFNEQFF. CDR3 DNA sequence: TGTGCCAGCAGCTTGTTTAGCGGGAGTCAGTTCAATGAGCAGTTCTTC.

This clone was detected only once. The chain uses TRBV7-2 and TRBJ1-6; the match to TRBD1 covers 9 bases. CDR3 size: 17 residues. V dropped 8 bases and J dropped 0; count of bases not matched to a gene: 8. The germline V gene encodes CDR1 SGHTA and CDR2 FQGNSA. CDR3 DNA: TGTGCCAGCGCCGACGACAGGGGGAGCTCCTATAATTCACCCCTCCACTTT. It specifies CASADDRGSSYNSPLHF.

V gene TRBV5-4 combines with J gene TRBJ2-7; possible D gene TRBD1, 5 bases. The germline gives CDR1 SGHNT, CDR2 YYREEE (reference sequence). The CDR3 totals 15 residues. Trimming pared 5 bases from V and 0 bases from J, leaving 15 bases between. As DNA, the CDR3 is TGTGCCAGCAGGCAGACAGCTATCGTCTCCTACGAGCAGTACTTC. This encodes CASRQTAIVSYEQYF.

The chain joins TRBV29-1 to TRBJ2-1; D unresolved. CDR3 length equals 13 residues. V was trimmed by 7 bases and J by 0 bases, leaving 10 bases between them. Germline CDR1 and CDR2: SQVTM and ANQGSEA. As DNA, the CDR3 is TGCAGCGCCACACTAAGCTCCTACAATGAGCAGTTCTTC. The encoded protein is CSATLSSYNEQFF.

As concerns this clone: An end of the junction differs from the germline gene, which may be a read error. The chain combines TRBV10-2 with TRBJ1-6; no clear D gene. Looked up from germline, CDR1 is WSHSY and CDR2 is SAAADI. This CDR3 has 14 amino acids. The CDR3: CASSEPDYDSPLHF. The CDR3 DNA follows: TGCGCCAGCAGTGAGCCCGACTATGATTCACCCCTCCACTTT.

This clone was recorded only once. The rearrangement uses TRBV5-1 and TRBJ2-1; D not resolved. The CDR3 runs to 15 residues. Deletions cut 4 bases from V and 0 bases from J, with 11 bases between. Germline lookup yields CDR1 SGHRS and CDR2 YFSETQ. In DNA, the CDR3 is TGCGCCAGCAGCCCAGATAGCCCCTCCTACAATGAGCAGTTCTTC. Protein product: CASSPDSPSYNEQFF. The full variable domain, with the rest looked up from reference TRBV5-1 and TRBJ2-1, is KAGVTQTPRYLIKTRGQQVTLSCSPISGHRSVSWYQQTPGQGLQFLFEYFSETQRNKGNFPGRFSGRQFSNSRSEMNVSTLELGDSALYLCASSPDSPSYNEQFFGPGTRLTVL.

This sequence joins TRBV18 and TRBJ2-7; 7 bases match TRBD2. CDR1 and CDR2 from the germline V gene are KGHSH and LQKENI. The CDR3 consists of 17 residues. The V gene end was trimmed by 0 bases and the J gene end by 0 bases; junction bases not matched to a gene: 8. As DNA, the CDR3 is TGTGCCAGCTCACCACCCTCAGGTCTAGCGGCCTCCTACGAGCAGTACTTC. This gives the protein CASSPPSGLAASYEQYF.

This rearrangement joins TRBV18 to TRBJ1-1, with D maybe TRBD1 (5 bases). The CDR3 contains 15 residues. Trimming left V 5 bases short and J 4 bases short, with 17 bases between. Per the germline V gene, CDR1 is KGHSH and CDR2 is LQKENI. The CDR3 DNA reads TGTGCCAGCTCATCTCCGGGGGTCAGGTTCACTGAAGCTTTCTTT. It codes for CASSSPGVRFTEAFF.

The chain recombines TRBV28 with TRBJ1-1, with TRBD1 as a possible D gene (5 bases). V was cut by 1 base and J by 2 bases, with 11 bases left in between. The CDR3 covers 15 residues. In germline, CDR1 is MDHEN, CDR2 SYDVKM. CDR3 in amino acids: CASSLLAGLNTEAFF. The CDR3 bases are TGTGCCAGCAGTTTATTAGCAGGGCTAAACACTGAAGCTTTCTTT.

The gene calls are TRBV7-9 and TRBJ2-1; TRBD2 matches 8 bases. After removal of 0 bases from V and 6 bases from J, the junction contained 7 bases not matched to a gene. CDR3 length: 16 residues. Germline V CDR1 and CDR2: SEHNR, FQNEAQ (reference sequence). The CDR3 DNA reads TGTGCCAGCAGCTTAGCTCAAGCGGGAGTCAGCAATGAGCAGTTCTTC. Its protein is CASSLAQAGVSNEQFF.

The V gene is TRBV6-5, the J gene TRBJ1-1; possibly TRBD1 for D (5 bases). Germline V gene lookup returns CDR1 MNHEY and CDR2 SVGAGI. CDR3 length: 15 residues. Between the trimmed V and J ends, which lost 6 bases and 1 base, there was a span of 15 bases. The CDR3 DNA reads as TGTGCCAGCAGGAAAACTGGGACGGGGAACACTGAAGCTTTCTTT. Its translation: CASRKTGTGNTEAFF.

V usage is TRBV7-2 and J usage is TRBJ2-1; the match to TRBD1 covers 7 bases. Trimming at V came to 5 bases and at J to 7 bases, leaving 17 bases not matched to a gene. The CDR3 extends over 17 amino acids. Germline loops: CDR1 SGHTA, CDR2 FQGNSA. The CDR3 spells CASSLHSGGRPGNEQFF. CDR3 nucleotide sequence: TGTGCCAGCAGCCTTCACTCAGGGGGACGCCCGGGGAATGAGCAGTTCTTC.

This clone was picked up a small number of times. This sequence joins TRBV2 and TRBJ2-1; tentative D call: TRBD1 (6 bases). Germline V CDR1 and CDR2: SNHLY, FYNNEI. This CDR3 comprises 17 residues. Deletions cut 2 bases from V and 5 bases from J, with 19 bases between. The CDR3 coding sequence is TGTGCCAGCAGTGAAAAGCGGCCCGGGACACCAAACAATGAGCAGTTCTTC. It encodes CASSEKRPGTPNNEQFF.

The CDR3 protein is CASSEPWTDVLGEQYF. In nucleotides, the CDR3 is TGCGCCAGCAGTGAGCCCTGGACCGACGTCCTTGGCGAGCAGTACTTC. The rearrangement links TRBV10-2 to TRBJ2-7; D gene unclear. Between the trimmed V and J ends, which lost 2 bases and 6 bases, there was a span of 20 bases. This CDR3 contains 16 residues. The germline gives CDR1 WSHSY, CDR2 SAAADI.

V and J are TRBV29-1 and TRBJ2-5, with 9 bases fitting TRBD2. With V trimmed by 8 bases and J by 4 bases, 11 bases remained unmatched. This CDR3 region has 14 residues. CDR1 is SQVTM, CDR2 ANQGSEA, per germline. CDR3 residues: CSLKGSGRSETQYF. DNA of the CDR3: TGCAGCCTCAAGGGGAGCGGGAGGTCAGAGACCCAGTACTTC.

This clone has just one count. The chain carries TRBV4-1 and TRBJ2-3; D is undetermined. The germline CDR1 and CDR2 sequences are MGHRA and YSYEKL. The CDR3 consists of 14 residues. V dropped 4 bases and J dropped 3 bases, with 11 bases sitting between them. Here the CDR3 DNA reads TGCGCCAGCAGCCGCGGCCAGGTAACAGATACGCAGTATTTT. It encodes CASSRGQVTDTQYF.

In DNA, the CDR3 is TGTGCCACCAGTGACACTCCCGGGGATACGCAGTATTTT. It yields the protein CATSDTPGDTQYF. This chain connects TRBV24-1 to TRBJ2-3; D is unresolved. The CDR3 runs 13 residues. Trimming stripped 4 bases from V and 6 bases from J, with 10 bases between. The germline gives CDR1 KGHDR, CDR2 SFDVKD.

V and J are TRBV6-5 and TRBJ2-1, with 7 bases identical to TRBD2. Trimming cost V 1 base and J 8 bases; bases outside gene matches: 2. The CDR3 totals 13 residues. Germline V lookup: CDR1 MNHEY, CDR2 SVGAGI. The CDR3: CASSYLLAHEQFF. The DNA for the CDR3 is TGTGCCAGCAGTTACTTACTAGCGCATGAGCAGTTCTTC.